A single sample is the source of the 22 T cell receptor beta chains below, sequenced in a study of blood T cell repertoires in COVID-19 (dated by TCRdb to the early 2020s). Library preparation employed the immunoSEQ multiplex PCR assay. Drawn from immuneACCESS, this table holds only the in-frame rearrangements with V and J called that TCRdb kept. Clones are partly lost; checked studies trace under half to an unresolved V gene and leave the rest unexplained. Present in this sample are about 160,000 clones, about 85% of which were seen just once. In total, the top ten clones hold roughly 1% of the sample. The sequencing sample was made of peripheral blood. Source of these receptors: a man aged 35-49 years with acute or convalescent COVID-19.

This rearrangement joins TRBV7-9 to TRBJ1-4; a weak D match, TRBD1 (5 bases). V lost 1 base and J lost 5, with 8 bases in between. CDR1 SEHNR and CDR2 FQNEAQ come from the germline V gene (reference sequence). The CDR3 is 14 amino acids. The CDR3 spells CASSLGQGNEKLFF. The CDR3 coding sequence is TGTGCCAGCAGCTTAGGTCAGGGCAATGAAAAACTGTTTTTT.

This clone came up a few times. The V and J genes are TRBV3-1 (or the pseudogene TRBV3-2) and TRBJ2-1; 8 nucleotides match TRBD2. The ends lost 4 bases at V and 4 bases at J; junction bases unmatched: 9. The germline V gene has CDR1 LGHDT and CDR2 YNNKEL (reference sequence). There are 16 residues in the CDR3. CDR3 in DNA: TGTGCCAGCAGCCCAGTTTCGGGGGGGACATACAATGAGCAGTTCTTC. As protein: CASSPVSGGTYNEQFF.

The CDR3 region has the DNA TGTGCCAGCAGTTTTAATACAGGGGGTACCTATGGCTACACCTTC. Its translation is CASSFNTGGTYGYTF. J is TRBJ1-2 and V is TRBV28; TRBD1 matches 8 bases. CDR1 MDHEN and CDR2 SYDVKM come from the germline V gene. The CDR3 spans 15 residues. V was pared by 3 bases and J by 4 bases, with 7 bases of the junction left unmatched.

The V gene is TRBV5-6, the J gene TRBJ1-5, with 7 bases matching TRBD1. CDR1 and CDR2 from the germline V gene are SGHDT and YYEEEE. After removal of 4 bases from V and 5 bases from J, the junction contained 3 bases not matched to a gene. There are 13 residues in the CDR3. The CDR3 loop is CASSEDRDQPQHF. The CDR3 nucleotides are TGTGCCAGCAGCGAAGACAGGGATCAGCCCCAGCATTTT.

This chain links TRBV27 with TRBJ2-1; D might be TRBD1 (5 bases). From germline, CDR1 is MNHEY and CDR2 SMNVEV (reference sequence). CDR3 length equals 15 residues. V shed 5 bases and J shed 3 bases, with 14 bases lying between them. The DNA for the CDR3 is TGTGCCAGCAGTCTAACAGGATCCTTCTACAATGAGCAGTTCTTC. This gives the protein CASSLTGSFYNEQFF.

The chain joins TRBV2 to TRBJ2-7, with TRBD1 identical over 7 bases. V trimming: 8 bases; J trimming: 2 bases; junction bases outside the gene matches: 9. Germline lookup yields CDR1 SNHLY and CDR2 FYNNEI. The CDR3 totals 14 residues. The CDR3 sequence: CASAPPGGPYEQYF. CDR3 bases: TGTGCCAGCGCTCCCCCAGGGGGTCCCTACGAGCAGTACTTC.

The chain links TRBV19 to TRBJ1-5, with D maybe TRBD1 (5 bases). Trimming cost V 4 bases and J 0 bases, with 16 bases left between them. CDR3 length equals 17 residues. Germline V lookup: CDR1 LNHDA, CDR2 SQIVND (reference sequence). The DNA for the CDR3 is TGTGCCAGTAGTAACCCAGGGCTCGTTTATAGCAATCAGCCCCAGCATTTT. Its protein is CASSNPGLVYSNQPQHF. The full variable domain, completed using reference TRBV19 and TRBJ1-5, is DGGITQSPKYLFRKEGQNVTLSCEQNLNHDAMYWYRQDPGQGLRLIYYSQIVNDFQKGDIAEGYSVSREKKESFPLTVTSAQKNPTAFYLCASSNPGLVYSNQPQHFGDGTRLSIL.

J is TRBJ2-1 and V is TRBV7-3; 8 nucleotides line up with TRBD2. CDR1 is SGHTA, CDR2 FQGTGA, per germline. The CDR3 runs 14 residues. The V gene end was trimmed by 4 bases and the J gene end by 1 base; junction bases not matched to a gene: 0. The CDR3 loop reads CASSSGGSYNEQFF. The DNA for the CDR3 is TGTGCCAGCAGCTCGGGGGGGTCCTACAATGAGCAGTTCTTC.

This chain uses TRBV9 with TRBJ2-1, with TRBD2 matching 8 bases. CDR3 length equals 15 residues. Losses at the gene ends were 3 bases for V and 2 bases for J; bases not matched to a gene: 4. Germline CDR1 SGDLS, CDR2 YYNGEE. The CDR3, as DNA: TGTGCCAGCAGCGCCACGGGGGGGCCCTACAATGAGCAGTTCTTC. This gives the protein CASSATGGPYNEQFF.

The J gene is TRBJ2-7, the V gene TRBV7-2; 10 positions match TRBD1. The CDR3 has 14 residues. CDR1 and CDR2 from the germline V gene are SGHTA and FQGNSA. The V and J ends lost 8 bases and 3 bases, in that order; junction bases with no gene match: 7. Here the CDR3 reads CASGLGQGFYEQYF. The CDR3 coding sequence is TGTGCCAGCGGTCTGGGACAGGGGTTCTACGAGCAGTACTTC.

The J gene is TRBJ1-6, the V gene TRBV2; D uncertain. The ends were cut back, 7 bases at V and 1 base at J, with 20 bases in the middle. The CDR3 totals 18 residues. Germline CDR1 and CDR2: SNHLY and FYNNEI. The CDR3 loop reads CASNGGQPPRSYNSPLHF. CDR3 sequence (DNA): TGTGCCAGCAACGGAGGGCAACCCCCACGTTCCTATAATTCACCCCTCCACTTT.

The chain employs TRBV6-5 and TRBJ1-1, with a weak D call TRBD1 (5 bases). The CDR3 has 14 amino acids. Between the trimmed V and J ends, which lost 4 bases and 4 bases, there was a span of 13 bases. The germline CDR1 and CDR2 sequences are MNHEY and SVGAGI. The CDR3 sequence is CASSSDVGGTEAFF. CDR3 sequence (DNA): TGTGCCAGCAGTTCGGATGTGGGGGGCACTGAAGCTTTCTTT.

This chain uses TRBV6-5 with TRBJ1-2, with a tentative D call TRBD1 (5 bases). Germline V gene sequence: CDR1 MNHEY, CDR2 SVGAGI. V lost 2 bases and J 5 bases, leaving 12 bases between the germline ends. The CDR3 is 14 amino acids. CDR3 amino acids: CASSYGVTAYGYTF. DNA of the CDR3: TGTGCCAGCAGTTACGGAGTGACAGCATATGGCTACACCTTC.

The gene calls are TRBV10-3 and TRBJ2-7; D possibly corresponds to TRBD2 (6 bases). V lost 0 bases, J lost 0 bases, and 21 bases lay in between. The CDR3 loop spans 19 amino acids. Looked up from germline, CDR1 is ENHRY and CDR2 is SYGVKD. CDR3 DNA: TGTGCCATCAGTGAGTCGAATCCGGGGGTCAAAACCCGCTCCTACGAGCAGTACTTC. It translates to CAISESNPGVKTRSYEQYF.

The chain couples TRBV11-2 to TRBJ2-1; TRBD2 is a possible D gene (7 bases). CDR1 is SGHAT, CDR2 FQNNGV, per germline. This CDR3 comprises 15 residues. V was pared by 4 bases and J by 7 bases, with 17 bases between. CDR3 bases: TGTGCCAGCAGCTCCCTGGGGGGGGCCGGGAATGAGCAGTTCTTC. This translates into CASSSLGGAGNEQFF.

The chain has TRBV6-2 or TRBV6-3 and TRBJ2-7; weak D call: TRBD2 (7 bases). The CDR3 contains 16 residues. CDR1 is MNHEY, CDR2 SVGEGT, per germline. V was pared by 5 bases and J by 5 bases, with 22 bases between. In DNA form, the CDR3 reads TGTGCCAGCAGTGGCGGAGGTTGGCGGGGGCACGACGAGCAGTACTTC. Protein: CASSGGGWRGHDEQYF.

By its share, this clone is medium-sized. The chain is built from TRBV7-2 and TRBJ2-7, with 8 bases lining up with TRBD1. CDR3 length equals 15 residues. Germline values: CDR1 SGHTA, CDR2 FQGNSA. J was trimmed by 5 bases and V by 2 bases; bases with no gene match: 8. CDR3 protein: CASSLRDRLGNEQYF. As DNA, the CDR3 is TGTGCCAGCAGCTTAAGGGACAGGCTGGGTAACGAGCAGTACTTC.

The V call is TRBV7-2, the J call TRBJ2-3, with 10 bases that match TRBD1. Germline V gene data show CDR1 as SGHTA and CDR2 as FQGNSA. The CDR3 is 16 amino acids. The V and J ends lost 4 bases and 5 bases, in that order; junction bases with no gene match: 9. CDR3 loop: CASSSGRTGGVDTQYF. In DNA form, the CDR3 reads TGTGCCAGCAGCTCCGGAAGGACAGGGGGAGTAGATACGCAGTATTTT.

This rearrangement joins TRBV3-1 (or the pseudogene TRBV3-2) to TRBJ2-2; D call uncertain. Deletions cut 2 bases from V and 8 bases from J, with 12 bases between. This CDR3 contains 14 residues. CDR1 and CDR2 from the germline V gene are LGHDT and YNNKEL (reference sequence). The chain's CDR3 is CASSQNPSQGELFF. Written as DNA, the CDR3 is TGTGCCAGCAGCCAAAATCCCTCACAAGGGGAGCTGTTTTTT.

This clone has more than one count but fewer than ten. The chain carries TRBV30 and TRBJ2-7, with 7 bases that match TRBD1. CDR1 GTSNPN and CDR2 SVGIG come from the germline V gene (reference sequence). V gave up 7 bases and J gave up 0 bases; unmatched junction bases: 6. The CDR3 consists of 13 residues. This chain's CDR3 is CAFGTESSYEQYF. In DNA, the CDR3 is TGTGCCTTTGGGACAGAGAGCTCCTACGAGCAGTACTTC. Together with reference TRBV30 and TRBJ2-7, the CDR3 gives the full variable domain: SQTIHQWPATLVQPVGSPLSLECTVEGTSNPNLYWYRQAAGRGLQLLFYSVGIGQISSEVPQNLSASRPQDRQFILSSKKLLLSDSGFYLCAFGTESSYEQYFGPGTRLTVT.

The chain carries TRBV11-3 and TRBJ2-1; no reliable D call. Per germline, CDR1 SGHNT and CDR2 YENEEA. V was trimmed by 4 bases and J by 5 bases, leaving 12 bases between them. There are 14 residues in the CDR3. The CDR3 is CASSSGGSNNEQFF. The CDR3 nucleotides are TGTGCCAGCAGCTCCGGCGGCTCTAACAATGAGCAGTTCTTC.

The rearrangement links TRBV6-5 to TRBJ2-3, with D possibly being TRBD1 (5 bases). Germline CDR1 MNHEY, CDR2 SVGAGI. This CDR3 region has 12 residues. The V end lost 6 bases, the J end lost 6 bases, and 10 bases lay between the germline ends. CDR3 coding DNA: TGTGCCAGCAGATCCTACAGGGATACGCAGTATTTT. Protein sequence: CASRSYRDTQYF.